A single sample is the source of the 7 T cell receptor beta chains below, sequenced in a study of control samples from healthy donors and cancer patients (dated by TCRdb to 2020 to 2022). Preparation of the library involved the immunoSEQ multiplex PCR assay. TCRdb obtained this table from immuneACCESS and retained in-frame rearrangements with V and J assigned. These tables miss some clones; where compared with another copy, unresolved V genes account for less than half of the shortfall, and the remainder is unexplained. For this sample there are 82,000 or so clones; over 90% appear just once. The ten most abundant clones make up around 4.5% of the sample. The sequencing sample was made of blood. The receptor set was obtained from a woman younger than 35 in good health.

The chain employs TRBV5-1 and TRBJ1-2; 11 bases align to TRBD1. With 3 bases clipped from V and 2 bases from J, the junction kept 0 bases outside the gene matches. Per the germline V gene, CDR1 is SGHRS and CDR2 is YFSETQ. The CDR3 consists of 14 residues. As DNA, the CDR3 is TGCGCCAGCAGCTGGACAGGGGGCAACTATGGCTACACCTTC. It translates to CASSWTGGNYGYTF.

The chain links TRBV7-9 to TRBJ1-1; 7 nucleotides match TRBD1. J was trimmed by 1 base and V by 5 bases; bases with no gene match: 7. The CDR3 length is 15 residues. Germline CDR1 is SEHNR and CDR2 is FQNEAQ (reference sequence). CDR3 DNA sequence: TGTGCCAGCAGCCCCCGAGGGGGCCCGAACACTGAAGCTTTCTTT. Protein sequence: CASSPRGGPNTEAFF.

DNA of the CDR3: TGCAGTGCTAGAGTGGGGGGCGAGCAGTACTTC. It specifies CSARVGGEQYF. J is TRBJ2-7 and V is TRBV20-1; TRBD2 might be the D (6 bases). CDR1 DFQATT and CDR2 SNEGSKA come from the germline V gene (reference sequence). V lost 1 base to trimming and J lost 6 bases, with 7 bases between them. The CDR3 is made up of 11 amino acids.

This chain links TRBV6-5 with TRBJ2-1; D gene ambiguous. CDR3 length equals 16 residues. V was cut by 0 bases and J by 7 bases, with 16 bases left in between. Germline assignment: CDR1 MNHEY and CDR2 SVGAGI. The CDR3 spells CASSYSSLDPANEQFF. CDR3 in DNA: TGTGCCAGCAGTTACTCGTCCCTGGATCCGGCGAATGAGCAGTTCTTC.

The chain uses TRBV15 and TRBJ2-2; 8 nucleotides align to TRBD2. This CDR3 is 15 amino acids long. Trimming took 1 base from V and 4 from J; bases not matched to a gene: 2. Germline V CDR1 and CDR2: LNHNV, YYDKDF (reference sequence). The CDR3 region is CATSRAGGFTGELFF. In DNA, the CDR3 is TGTGCCACCAGCAGAGCGGGGGGGTTCACCGGGGAGCTGTTTTTT. The variable domain in full, completed from reference TRBV15 and TRBJ2-2, reads DAMVIQNPRYQVTQFGKPVTLSCSQTLNHNVMYWYQQKSSQAPKLLFHYYDKDFNNEADTPDNFQSRRPNTSFCFLDIRSPGLGDTAMYLCATSRAGGFTGELFFGEGSRLTVL.

This rearrangement joins TRBV5-1 to TRBJ2-1; 9 bases map to TRBD2. Trimming cost V 3 bases and J 4 bases; bases outside gene matches: 8. Germline CDR1 is SGHRS and CDR2 is YFSETQ. The CDR3 is 16 residues long. The CDR3 DNA follows: TGCGCCAGCAGCTGGGGCGGGGCGGGGGGGTACAATGAGCAGTTCTTC. Residues: CASSWGGAGGYNEQFF.

The genes are TRBV28 and TRBJ1-1; 8 nucleotides line up with TRBD1. With V trimmed by 8 bases and J by 3 bases, 14 bases remained unmatched. Germline V gene lookup returns CDR1 MDHEN and CDR2 SYDVKM. This CDR3 has 16 amino acids. The CDR3 DNA reads as TGTGCCAGCTCGAGACCTCAGGGGGCCCATGACACTGAAGCTTTCTTT. Its protein product is CASSRPQGAHDTEAFF.